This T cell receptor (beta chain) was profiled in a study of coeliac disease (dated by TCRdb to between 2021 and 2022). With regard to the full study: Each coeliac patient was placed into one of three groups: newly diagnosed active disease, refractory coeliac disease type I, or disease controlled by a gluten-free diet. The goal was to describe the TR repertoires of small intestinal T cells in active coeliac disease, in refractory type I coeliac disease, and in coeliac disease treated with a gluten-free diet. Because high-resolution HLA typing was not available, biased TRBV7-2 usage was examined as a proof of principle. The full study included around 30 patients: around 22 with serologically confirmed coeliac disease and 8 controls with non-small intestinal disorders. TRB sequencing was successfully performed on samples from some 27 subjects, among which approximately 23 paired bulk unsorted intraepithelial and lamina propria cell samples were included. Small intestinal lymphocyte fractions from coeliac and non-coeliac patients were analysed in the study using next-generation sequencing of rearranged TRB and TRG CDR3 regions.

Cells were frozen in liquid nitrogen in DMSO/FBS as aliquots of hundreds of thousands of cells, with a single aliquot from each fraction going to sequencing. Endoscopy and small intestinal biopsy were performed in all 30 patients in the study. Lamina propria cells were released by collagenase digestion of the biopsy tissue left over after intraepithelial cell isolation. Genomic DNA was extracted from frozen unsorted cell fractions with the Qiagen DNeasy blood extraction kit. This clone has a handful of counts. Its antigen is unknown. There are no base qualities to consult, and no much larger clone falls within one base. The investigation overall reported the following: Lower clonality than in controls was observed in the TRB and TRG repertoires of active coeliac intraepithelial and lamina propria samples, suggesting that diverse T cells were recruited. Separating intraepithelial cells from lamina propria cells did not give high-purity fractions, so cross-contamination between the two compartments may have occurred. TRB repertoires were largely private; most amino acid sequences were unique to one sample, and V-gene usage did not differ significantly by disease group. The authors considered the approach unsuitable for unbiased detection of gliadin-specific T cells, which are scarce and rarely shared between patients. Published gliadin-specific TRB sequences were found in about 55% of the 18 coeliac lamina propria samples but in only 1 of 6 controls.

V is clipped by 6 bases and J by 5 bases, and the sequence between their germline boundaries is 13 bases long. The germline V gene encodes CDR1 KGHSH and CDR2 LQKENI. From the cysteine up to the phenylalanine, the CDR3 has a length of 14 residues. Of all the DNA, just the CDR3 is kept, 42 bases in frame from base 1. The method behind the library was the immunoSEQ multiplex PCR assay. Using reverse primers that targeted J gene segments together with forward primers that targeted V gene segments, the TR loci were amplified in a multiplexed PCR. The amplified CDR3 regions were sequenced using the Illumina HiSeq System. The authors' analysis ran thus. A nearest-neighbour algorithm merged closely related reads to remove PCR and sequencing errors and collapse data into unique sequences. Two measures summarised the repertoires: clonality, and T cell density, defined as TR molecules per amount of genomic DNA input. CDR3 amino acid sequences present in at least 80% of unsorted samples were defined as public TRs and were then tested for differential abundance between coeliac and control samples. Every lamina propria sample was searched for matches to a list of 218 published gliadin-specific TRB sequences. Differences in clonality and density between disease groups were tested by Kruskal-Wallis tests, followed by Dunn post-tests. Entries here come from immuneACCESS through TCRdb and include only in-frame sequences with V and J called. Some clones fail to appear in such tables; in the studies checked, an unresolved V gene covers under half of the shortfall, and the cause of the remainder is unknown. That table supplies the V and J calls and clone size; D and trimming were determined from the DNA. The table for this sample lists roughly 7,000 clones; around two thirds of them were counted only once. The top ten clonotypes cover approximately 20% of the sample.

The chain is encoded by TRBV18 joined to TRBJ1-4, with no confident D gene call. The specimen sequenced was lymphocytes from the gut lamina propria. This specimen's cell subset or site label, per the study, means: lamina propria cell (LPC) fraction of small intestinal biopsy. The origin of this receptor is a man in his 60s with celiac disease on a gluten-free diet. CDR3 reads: CASSSAGLNEKLFF. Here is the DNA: TGTGCCAGCTCGTCGGCGGGCCTGAATGAAAAACTGTTTTTT.